A single sample is the source of the 15 T cell receptor beta chains below, sequenced in a study of cytomegalovirus exposure and HLA in healthy donors. The data were produced by immunoSEQ multiplex PCR, yet TCRdb's version contains in-frame clones alone and is incomplete. The repertoire holds 150,000 to 200,000 clones, with about 80% as singletons. Sample: PBMCs. The receptors stem from a young man in good health and CMV-seropositive.

J is TRBJ1-2 and V is TRBV28, with 7 bases fitting TRBD1. Looked up from germline, CDR1 is MDHEN and CDR2 is SYDVKM. The CDR3 extends over 13 amino acids. V lost 2 bases to trimming and J lost 8 bases; unmatched junction nucleotides: 5. CDR3 coding DNA: TGTGCCAGCAGTTTACGAGGGGGCCGGGGCTACACCTTC. It is translated as CASSLRGGRGYTF.

This clone appeared a single time. The chain links TRBV28 to TRBJ2-3, with 13 bases aligning to TRBD2. The CDR3 covers 16 residues. V dropped 5 bases and J dropped 4; count of bases not matched to a gene: 6. Germline CDR1 is MDHEN and CDR2 is SYDVKM. CDR3 sequence (DNA): TGTGCCAGCAGTCAAGGGACTAGCGGGAAGGCAGATACGCAGTATTTT. Residues: CASSQGTSGKADTQYF.

This chain connects TRBV11-2 to TRBJ2-1, with 13 bases lining up with TRBD2. CDR1 and CDR2 from the germline V gene are SGHAT and FQNNGV. CDR3 size: 15 residues. After removal of 4 bases from V and 5 bases from J, the junction contained 2 bases not matched to a gene. CDR3 sequence reads: CASSSGLAGDNEQFF. DNA for the CDR3: TGTGCCAGCAGCTCCGGACTAGCGGGAGACAATGAGCAGTTCTTC.

V is TRBV7-3 and J is TRBJ2-1; 8 bases are a match to TRBD2. V was clipped by 5 bases and J by 6 bases; unmatched bases: 6. Germline CDR1 is SGHTA and CDR2 is FQGTGA. There are 14 residues in the CDR3. The CDR3 is CASSHPGTSNEQFF. The CDR3 DNA follows: TGTGCCAGCAGCCATCCCGGGACTAGCAATGAGCAGTTCTTC. The whole variable domain, remainder taken from reference TRBV7-3 and TRBJ2-1, is GAGVSQTPSNKVTEKGKYVELRCDPISGHTALYWYRQSLGQGPEFLIYFQGTGAADDSGLPNDRFFAVRPEGSVSTLKIQRTERGDSAVYLCASSHPGTSNEQFFGPGTRLTVL.

This chain uses TRBV9 with TRBJ2-7; D is possibly TRBD2 (5 bases). Per the germline V gene, CDR1 is SGDLS and CDR2 is YYNGEE. This CDR3 region has 15 residues. The V end lost 3 bases, the J end lost 6 bases, and 19 bases lay between the germline ends. CDR3 nucleotide sequence: TGTGCCAGCAGCGAAGGACTCGACACAAGCCTCGAGCAGTACTTC. As protein: CASSEGLDTSLEQYF.

This rearrangement joins TRBV9 to TRBJ1-1, with D perhaps TRBD1 (5 bases). The CDR3 is 15 amino acids. CDR1 SGDLS and CDR2 YYNGEE come from the germline V gene. V was pared by 3 bases and J by 3 bases, with 15 bases between. CDR3 sequence reads: CASSARGTQDTEAFF. CDR3 coding DNA: TGTGCCAGCAGCGCCCGGGGGACGCAGGACACTGAAGCTTTCTTT.

The chain uses TRBV7-3 and TRBJ2-1; TRBD2 matches 9 bases. Germline V gene lookup returns CDR1 SGHTA and CDR2 FQGTGA. The CDR3 is 16 residues long. V trimming: 5 bases; J trimming: 7 bases; junction bases outside the gene matches: 12. The CDR3 coding sequence is TGTGCCAGCAGCCGGGGAGCGTCTAGCGGGATTAATGAGCAGTTCTTC. Translation: CASSRGASSGINEQFF.

CDR3 DNA: TGCAGCGTGGGGGGGGTGGAAGGCTACACCTTC. Translated: CSVGGVEGYTF. The chain combines TRBV29-1 with TRBJ1-2; possible D gene TRBD1, 5 bases. The CDR3 is made up of 11 amino acids. Trimming took off 6 bases at V and 8 bases at J, with 13 bases between the two ends. The V gene's germline CDR1 is SQVTM and CDR2 ANQGSEA.

This rearrangement joins TRBV7-8 to TRBJ2-7, with a weak D call TRBD2 (5 bases). This CDR3 contains 15 residues. Trimming shortened V by 5 bases and J by 3 bases, and 17 bases separated the two germline ends. From germline, CDR1 is SGHVS and CDR2 FQNEAQ. CDR3 coding DNA: TGTGCCAGCAGCCCAATCTTCCTAGCTAACTACGAGCAGTACTTC. This sequence encodes CASSPIFLANYEQYF.

CDR3: CASSMVGGYEQYF. The DNA of the CDR3 is TGTGCCAGTAGTATGGTGGGGGGCTACGAGCAGTACTTC. The V gene is TRBV19, the J gene TRBJ2-7, with D maybe TRBD2 (6 bases). Between the trimmed V and J ends, which lost 3 bases and 3 bases, there was a span of 9 bases. This CDR3 is built from 13 residues. Germline V lookup: CDR1 LNHDA, CDR2 SQIVND (reference sequence).

V is TRBV2 and J is TRBJ1-5; 9 positions match TRBD1. Germline-derived CDR1 and CDR2 are SNHLY and FYNNEI. After removal of 6 bases from V and 5 bases from J, the junction contained 8 bases not matched to a gene. The CDR3 is made up of 15 amino acids. CDR3 residues: CASSDMTGGDQPQHF. CDR3 nucleotides: TGTGCCAGCAGCGATATGACAGGGGGAGATCAGCCCCAGCATTTT.

This chain joins TRBV29-1 and TRBJ2-1, with 10 bases matching TRBD1. The CDR3 sequence is 14 residues long. Germline CDR1 and CDR2: SQVTM and ANQGSEA. The junction had 3 bases not matched to a gene; V was cut back by 4 bases and J by 3 bases. The CDR3 sequence: CSVGGTGVYNEQFF. The DNA for the CDR3 is TGCAGCGTTGGGGGGACAGGGGTCTACAATGAGCAGTTCTTC.

This clone was detected a few times. V is TRBV11-1 and J is TRBJ2-6; D is ambiguous. Per the germline V gene, CDR1 is SGHAT and CDR2 is FQDESV (reference sequence). With 4 bases removed from V and 0 bases from J, the gap between germline ends came to 7 bases. CDR3 length equals 15 residues. As DNA, the CDR3 is TGTGCCAGCAGCTCAGCCAGCTCTGGGGCCAACGTCCTGACTTTC. This encodes CASSSASSGANVLTF.

The gene calls are TRBV5-6 and TRBJ1-3; D is ambiguous. CDR1 and CDR2 from the germline V gene are SGHDT and YYEEEE. The CDR3 covers 15 residues. Between the trimmed V and J ends, which lost 1 base and 3 bases, there was a span of 11 bases. CDR3 in DNA: TGTGCCAGCAGCTTGAGTTCCGGAGATGGAAACACCATATATTTT. Translating it yields CASSLSSGDGNTIYF.

This chain uses TRBV6-4 with TRBJ1-5, with D possibly matching TRBD1 (5 bases). Germline V gives CDR1 MRHNA, CDR2 SNTAGT. CDR3 length equals 15 residues. Trimming shortened V by 0 bases and J by 6 bases, and 12 bases separated the two germline ends. In DNA, the CDR3 is TGTGCCAGCAGTGACTCGGGAGGGGCGGGTCAGCCCCAGCATTTT. Its protein is CASSDSGGAGQPQHF.